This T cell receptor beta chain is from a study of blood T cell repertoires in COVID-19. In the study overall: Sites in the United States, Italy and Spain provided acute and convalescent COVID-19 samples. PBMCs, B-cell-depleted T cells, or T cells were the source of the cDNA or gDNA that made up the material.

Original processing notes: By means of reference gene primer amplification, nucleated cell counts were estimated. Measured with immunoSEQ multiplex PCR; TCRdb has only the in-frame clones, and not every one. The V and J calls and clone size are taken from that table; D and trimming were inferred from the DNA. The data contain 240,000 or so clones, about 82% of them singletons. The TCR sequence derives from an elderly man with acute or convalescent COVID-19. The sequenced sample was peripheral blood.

Here the CDR3 DNA reads TGTGCCAGCAGCTTAGATCTAGCACCTCTCCGGACTGAAGCTTTCTTT. Protein product: CASSLDLAPLRTEAFF. The gene calls are TRBV11-2 and TRBJ1-1; D not certain. V was cut by 0 bases and J by 5 bases, with 16 bases left in between. The germline CDR1 and CDR2 sequences are SGHAT and FQNNGV. The CDR3 runs to 16 residues.